One sample yielded the 32 T cell receptor beta chains listed below, sequenced in a study of cytomegalovirus exposure and HLA in healthy donors. Primers for the PCR totalled 60 Vbeta and 13 Jbeta. Clones were sequenced by immunoSEQ multiplex PCR, and TCRdb holds only the in-frame ones, with some missing. The data show about 100,000 clones, about 80% seen once. Sequencing input: PBMCs. The receptors originated from a middle-aged man in good health and CMV-seropositive.

The chain uses TRBV28 and TRBJ2-7; D might be TRBD2 (6 bases). V lost 7 bases to trimming and J lost 4 bases, with 17 bases between them. Germline CDR1 MDHEN, CDR2 SYDVKM. The CDR3 consists of 14 residues. DNA of the CDR3: TGTGCCAGCACTATTAGCGGTGGAGGGTACGAGCAGTACTTC. It translates to CASTISGGGYEQYF.

Worth noting for this clone: Other DNA sequences in the same sample also yield this CDR3. The chain links TRBV5-6 to TRBJ2-1; D gene uncertain. The germline V gene encodes CDR1 SGHDT and CDR2 YYEEEE. This CDR3 contains 12 residues. The V and J ends lost 2 bases and 5 bases respectively, with 5 bases between them. CDR3 region: CASSFSDNEQFF. CDR3 nucleotides: TGTGCCAGCAGCTTCAGCGACAATGAGCAGTTCTTC.

V is TRBV18 and J is TRBJ2-1, with D unresolved. CDR3 length: 12 amino acids. Trimming left V 2 bases short and J 6 bases short, with 5 bases between. The germline gives CDR1 KGHSH, CDR2 LQKENI. CDR3 DNA sequence: TGTGCCAGCTCACCAGGCAGCAATGAGCAGTTCTTC. This codes for CASSPGSNEQFF. Variable domain in full (rest from reference TRBV18 and TRBJ2-1): NAGVMQNPRHLVRRRGQEARLRCSPMKGHSHVYWYRQLPEEGLKFMVYLQKENIIDESGMPKERFSAEFPKEGPSILRIQQVVRGDSAAYFCASSPGSNEQFFGPGTRLTVL.

Details on this clone: Different DNA sequences within this sample yield the same CDR3. This chain connects TRBV15 to TRBJ1-1, with D perhaps matching TRBD1 (6 bases). This CDR3 spans 14 amino acids. Trimming took off 0 bases at V and 1 base at J, with 6 bases between the two ends. Germline V gene sequence: CDR1 LNHNV, CDR2 YYDKDF (reference sequence). The CDR3 nucleotides are TGTGCCACCAGCAGAGACAGGGGGAACACTGAAGCTTTCTTT. It translates to CATSRDRGNTEAFF.

The V and J genes are TRBV19 and TRBJ2-5; 9 positions match TRBD1. J gave up 0 bases and V 3 bases, and 2 bases lay outside the gene matches. The germline V gene encodes CDR1 LNHDA and CDR2 SQIVND (reference sequence). The CDR3 is 15 amino acids. The CDR3 reads CASSMGTGYQETQYF. The CDR3 DNA follows: TGTGCCAGTAGTATGGGGACAGGGTACCAAGAGACCCAGTACTTC.

CDR3 loop: CASTPREGANEQYF. The CDR3 DNA reads as TGTGCCAGCACTCCCCGGGAGGGGGCCAACGAGCAGTACTTC. The V call is TRBV6-1, the J call TRBJ2-7; D is possibly TRBD2 (8 bases). CDR1 and CDR2 from the germline V gene are MNHNS and SASEGT. CDR3 length equals 14 residues. The germline V and J ends were trimmed by 7 bases and 5 bases, with 18 bases remaining between them.

This chain links TRBV20-1 with TRBJ2-5; a possible D gene is TRBD2 (5 bases). The CDR3 spans 11 residues. Germline V gives CDR1 DFQATT, CDR2 SNEGSKA (reference sequence). Trimming left V 6 bases short and J 11 bases short, with 16 bases between. CDR3 DNA sequence: TGCAGTGCGGGAGAGGAGCCTGAACAGTACTTC. Its protein is CSAGEEPEQYF.

CDR3 region: CASSHILRRTVDEKLFF. The CDR3 coding sequence is TGCGCCAGCAGCCACATATTAAGAAGGACAGTGGATGAAAAACTGTTTTTT. The chain uses TRBV4-1 and TRBJ1-4, with a possible D match to TRBD1 (6 bases). Trimming removed 3 bases from V and 6 bases from J, with 20 bases in between. Germline lookup yields CDR1 MGHRA and CDR2 YSYEKL. This CDR3 region has 17 residues.

The chain recombines TRBV10-1 with TRBJ2-3, with D possibly matching TRBD2 (6 bases). The CDR3 is 14 amino acids. The germline V gene has CDR1 WNHNN and CDR2 SYGVQD (reference sequence). V lost 3 bases to trimming and J lost 2 bases, with 9 bases between them. The CDR3 loop reads CASSDSGSTDTQYF. The CDR3 DNA reads TGCGCCAGCAGTGATAGCGGTTCCACAGATACGCAGTATTTT.

The chain recombines TRBV18 with TRBJ1-1; 7 bases map to TRBD1. Germline values: CDR1 KGHSH, CDR2 LQKENI. V shed 3 bases, J shed 1 base, and the junction held 5 bases outside the gene matches. There are 15 residues in the CDR3. CDR3 loop: CASSPPQGSNTEAFF. The CDR3 nucleotides read TGTGCCAGCTCACCTCCACAGGGGTCGAACACTGAAGCTTTCTTT.

The chain employs TRBV7-8 and TRBJ2-1; D might be TRBD2 (6 bases). Trimming took 1 base from V and 8 from J, leaving 9 bases between them. The CDR3 is 13 residues long. The germline CDR1 and CDR2 sequences are SGHVS and FQNEAQ. The CDR3 region is CASSLDGEDEQFF. The CDR3 DNA follows: TGTGCCAGCAGCTTAGACGGGGAGGATGAGCAGTTCTTC.

The rearrangement links TRBV18 to TRBJ2-4, with TRBD2 matching 9 bases. Per the germline V gene, CDR1 is KGHSH and CDR2 is LQKENI. This CDR3 is built from 16 residues. With 3 bases clipped from V and 8 bases from J, the junction kept 11 bases outside the gene matches. DNA of the CDR3: TGTGCCAGCTCACCGTCCTTCGCTAGCGGGGCGGACATTCAGTACTTC. Translation gives CASSPSFASGADIQYF.

The chain couples TRBV27 to TRBJ2-7; 9 nucleotides line up with TRBD2. Germline V CDR1 and CDR2: MNHEY, SMNVEV (reference sequence). This CDR3 comprises 17 residues. The V gene end was trimmed by 2 bases and the J gene end by 3 bases; junction bases not matched to a gene: 11. The CDR3 here is CASSLPGGGGRGYEQYF. CDR3 bases: TGTGCCAGCAGTTTACCGGGCGGGGGGGGCCGGGGCTACGAGCAGTACTTC.

To note about this clone: One junction end does not reproduce the germline sequence, and a read error may be involved. V and J are TRBV7-9 and TRBJ1-1; the D gene is possibly TRBD1 (5 bases). Germline loops: CDR1 SEHNR, CDR2 FQNEAQ (reference sequence). The CDR3 covers 14 residues. The CDR3 loop is CSSSLMGQNTEAFF. The CDR3 coding sequence is TGTTCCAGCAGCTTAATGGGGCAGAACACTGAAGCTTTCTTT.

The chain joins TRBV7-2 to TRBJ2-1, with D perhaps TRBD2 (5 bases). V lost 7 bases, J lost 6 bases, and 13 bases lay in between. This CDR3 region has 13 residues. Germline values: CDR1 SGHTA, CDR2 FQGNSA. Here the CDR3 reads CASTTAGGNEQFF. The CDR3 DNA sequence: TGTGCCAGCACCACGGCAGGAGGCAATGAGCAGTTCTTC.

Remarks on this clone: Other DNA sequences from this sample encode an identical CDR3 as well. The rearrangement uses TRBV28 and TRBJ1-1; 8 bases align to TRBD1. Germline trimming cut 5 bases from V and 0 bases from J; bases unmatched to any gene: 5. Germline V gene lookup returns CDR1 MDHEN and CDR2 SYDVKM. CDR3 length: 15 amino acids. CDR3 sequence: CASSPQGEVNTEAFF. The DNA of the CDR3 is TGTGCCAGCAGTCCACAGGGGGAGGTGAACACTGAAGCTTTCTTT.

V is TRBV29-1 and J is TRBJ2-5, with TRBD1 as a possible D gene (7 bases). The better agreement between TRBJ2-7 and the DNA end casts doubt on the J call. Germline V gives CDR1 SQVTM, CDR2 ANQGSEA. The CDR3 is 14 amino acids. The CDR3 spells CSAEGGHRGYEQYF. The CDR3 coding sequence is TGCAGCGCCGAGGGGGGCCACAGGGGCTACGAGCAGTACTTC.

The chain combines TRBV2 with TRBJ1-2, with a possible D match to TRBD1 (5 bases). The germline V gene encodes CDR1 SNHLY and CDR2 FYNNEI. The CDR3 totals 13 residues. Trimming left V 9 bases short and J 7 bases short, with 18 bases between. The DNA of the CDR3 is TGTGCCAGTTTGACACGATCGGGGGGTGGCTACACCTTC. Translation gives CASLTRSGGGYTF. Based on the CDR3 plus reference TRBV2 and TRBJ1-2, the full variable domain is EPEVTQTPSHQVTQMGQEVILRCVPISNHLYFYWYRQILGQKVEFLVSFYNNEISEKSEIFDDQFSVERPDGSNFTLKIRSTKLEDSAMYFCASLTRSGGGYTFGSGTRLTVV.

V is TRBV20-1 and J is TRBJ2-7; the D gene is possibly TRBD1 (5 bases). In germline, CDR1 is DFQATT, CDR2 SNEGSKA (reference sequence). The CDR3 sequence is 10 residues long. This CDR3 is CGIQGYEQYF. In DNA form, the CDR3 reads TGCGGTATTCAGGGCTACGAGCAGTACTTC.

A single count supports this clone. The V call is TRBV11-2, the J call TRBJ2-5; the D is unclear. The DNA end is more similar to TRBJ2-7, so the J call may be wrong. The CDR3 totals 14 residues. The germline V gene has CDR1 SGHAT and CDR2 FQNNGV. CDR3 in DNA: TGTGCCAGCAGCTTACAGGTGCCCTCCTACGAGCAGTACTTC. It is translated as CASSLQVPSYEQYF.

The chain uses TRBV10-3 and TRBJ2-7; D not resolved. Germline V gene sequence: CDR1 ENHRY, CDR2 SYGVKD. With 0 bases removed from V and 3 bases from J, the gap between germline ends came to 6 bases. The CDR3 is made up of 13 amino acids. DNA of the CDR3: TGTGCCATCAGTGAGTCCGGAGTCTACGAGCAGTACTTC. It yields the protein CAISESGVYEQYF.

The genes are TRBV7-9 and TRBJ2-5, with 7 bases identical to TRBD1. The germline V gene has CDR1 SEHNR and CDR2 FQNEAQ (reference sequence). After removal of 5 bases from V and 4 bases from J, the junction contained 10 bases not matched to a gene. CDR3 length equals 15 residues. The CDR3, as DNA: TGTGCCAGCAGCGCGCGACAGGGCGCGGGAGAGACCCAGTACTTC. Protein: CASSARQGAGETQYF.

This clone showed up just once. The V call is TRBV27, the J call TRBJ1-5; TRBD1 agrees at 7 bases. V shed 6 bases and J 2 bases; nucleotides not matched to a gene: 7. Looked up from germline, CDR1 is MNHEY and CDR2 is SMNVEV (reference sequence). This CDR3 contains 15 residues. The CDR3 loop reads CASSPSGTGNQPQHF. The CDR3 nucleotides are TGTGCCAGCAGCCCCTCCGGGACAGGCAATCAGCCCCAGCATTTT.

This clone was picked up a small number of times. The V call is TRBV2, the J call TRBJ1-5; 9 bases fit TRBD1. In germline, CDR1 is SNHLY, CDR2 FYNNEI. This CDR3 comprises 14 residues. V lost 4 bases to trimming and J lost 7 bases; unmatched junction nucleotides: 5. The CDR3 DNA reads TGTGCCAGCAGTGCCGGGACAGGGAAGCAGCCCCAGCATTTT. It is translated as CASSAGTGKQPQHF. Full variable domain (rest looked up from reference TRBV2 and TRBJ1-5): EPEVTQTPSHQVTQMGQEVILRCVPISNHLYFYWYRQILGQKVEFLVSFYNNEISEKSEIFDDQFSVERPDGSNFTLKIRSTKLEDSAMYFCASSAGTGKQPQHFGDGTRLSIL.

The gene calls are TRBV30 and TRBJ1-2, with D perhaps TRBD1 (6 bases). V shed 2 bases and J shed 2 bases, with 27 bases lying between them. The CDR3 consists of 19 residues. Per germline, CDR1 GTSNPN and CDR2 SVGIG (reference sequence). The CDR3 region is CAWSTTLKRQETFNYGYTF. DNA for the CDR3: TGTGCCTGGAGTACAACCCTTAAGCGACAGGAGACTTTCAACTATGGCTACACCTTC.

Here the CDR3 DNA reads TGTGCCAGTCAGGCACAGGGACACTACGAGCAGTACTTC. It yields the protein CASQAQGHYEQYF. The chain employs TRBV19 and TRBJ2-7; possible D gene TRBD1, 6 bases. Trimming stripped 8 bases from V and 3 bases from J, with 14 bases between. Germline V gene lookup returns CDR1 LNHDA and CDR2 SQIVND (reference sequence). CDR3 length equals 13 residues.

This chain joins TRBV2 and TRBJ1-1; tentatively, D is TRBD1 (5 bases). This CDR3 comprises 13 residues. V was clipped by 6 bases and J by 3 bases, with 11 bases between them. Germline V CDR1 and CDR2: SNHLY, FYNNEI. The DNA for the CDR3 is TGTGCCAGCAGGAGACAGCAGGACACTGAAGCTTTCTTT. It yields the protein CASRRQQDTEAFF. Using reference TRBV2 and TRBJ1-1 for the parts outside the CDR3, the full variable domain is EPEVTQTPSHQVTQMGQEVILRCVPISNHLYFYWYRQILGQKVEFLVSFYNNEISEKSEIFDDQFSVERPDGSNFTLKIRSTKLEDSAMYFCASRRQQDTEAFFGQGTRLTVV.

The rearrangement uses TRBV28 and TRBJ2-2; 8 bases are a match to TRBD1. The germline CDR1 and CDR2 sequences are MDHEN and SYDVKM. This CDR3 contains 15 residues. The trim removed 4 bases at V and 4 bases at J, leaving 5 bases unmatched. CDR3 nucleotides: TGTGCCAGCAGTTCCGGACAGGGTGTCACCGGGGAGCTGTTTTTT. It specifies CASSSGQGVTGELFF. Combining the CDR3 with reference TRBV28 and TRBJ2-2 gives the whole variable domain DVKVTQSSRYLVKRTGEKVFLECVQDMDHENMFWYRQDPGLGLRLIYFSYDVKMKEKGDIPEGYSVSREKKERFSLILESASTNQTSMYLCASSSGQGVTGELFFGEGSRLTVL.

This clone appeared once. This chain joins TRBV11-2 and TRBJ1-3; D uncertain. The CDR3 spans 14 residues. Germline assignment: CDR1 SGHAT and CDR2 FQNNGV. V was trimmed by 5 bases and J by 0 bases, leaving 8 bases between them. The CDR3 bases are TGTGCCAGCAGCCGTAGTTTCTCTGGAAACACCATATATTTT. Translating it yields CASSRSFSGNTIYF.

The chain links TRBV4-1 to TRBJ2-2, with 10 bases fitting TRBD2. Unmatched junction bases numbered 7, after V lost 1 base and J lost 5 bases. Germline assignment: CDR1 MGHRA and CDR2 YSYEKL. This CDR3 region has 17 residues. Here the CDR3 reads CASSQGASGRGTGELFF. DNA of the CDR3: TGCGCCAGCAGCCAAGGGGCTAGCGGGAGAGGTACCGGGGAGCTGTTTTTT.

The gene calls are TRBV9 and TRBJ1-1, with a weak D call TRBD1 (5 bases). The germline gives CDR1 SGDLS, CDR2 YYNGEE. Trimming removed 0 bases at V and 5 bases at J, with 8 bases between. CDR3 size: 13 residues. DNA of the CDR3: TGTGCCAGCAGCGTAGGGGGGGAAACTGAAGCTTTCTTT. It codes for CASSVGGETEAFF.

This clone was recorded once. The chain carries TRBV2 and TRBJ1-1; no clear D. V was shortened by 3 bases and J by 0 bases, with 5 bases between the two germline ends. Germline V lookup: CDR1 SNHLY, CDR2 FYNNEI. There are 13 residues in the CDR3. CDR3 residues: CASSEEMNTEAFF. CDR3 sequence (DNA): TGTGCCAGCAGTGAGGAGATGAACACTGAAGCTTTCTTT.